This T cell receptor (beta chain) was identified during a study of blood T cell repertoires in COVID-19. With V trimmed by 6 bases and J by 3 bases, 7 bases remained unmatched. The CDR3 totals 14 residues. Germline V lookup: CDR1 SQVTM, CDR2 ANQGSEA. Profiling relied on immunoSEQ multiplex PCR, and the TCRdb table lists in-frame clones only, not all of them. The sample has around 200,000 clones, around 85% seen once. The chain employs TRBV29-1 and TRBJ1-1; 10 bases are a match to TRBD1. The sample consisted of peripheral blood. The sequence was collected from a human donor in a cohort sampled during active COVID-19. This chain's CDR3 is CSVRDRGGYTEAFF. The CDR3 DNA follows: TGCAGCGTCCGGGACAGGGGCGGATACACTGAAGCTTTCTTT.